Following are 18 T cell receptor beta chains from one sample sequenced in a study of blood T cell repertoires in COVID-19. Here immunoSEQ multiplex PCR was the method, and the copy in TCRdb shows in-frame clones only, minus some. Of around 42,000 clones listed, about 85% are singletons. The sequenced sample consisted of peripheral blood. The receptor source for this set is a woman of 80 years or more with acute or convalescent COVID-19.

The chain has TRBV10-3 and TRBJ2-7, with D possibly being TRBD1 (6 bases). Germline V gene sequence: CDR1 ENHRY, CDR2 SYGVKD. V lost 2 bases and J lost 1, with 6 bases in between. The CDR3 is made up of 13 amino acids. CDR3 nucleotides: TGTGCCATCAGTGAGGGACAGTCCTACGAGCAGTACTTC. It is translated as CAISEGQSYEQYF.

The chain uses TRBV6-5 and TRBJ1-1, with 7 bases lining up with TRBD1. The CDR3 sequence is 13 residues long. CDR1 and CDR2 from the germline V gene are MNHEY and SVGAGI. J was trimmed by 2 bases and V by 9 bases; bases with no gene match: 6. CDR3 sequence (DNA): TGTGCCAGTAAGAGAGGGGGCAACACTGAAGCTTTCTTT. It specifies CASKRGGNTEAFF.

The gene calls are TRBV19 and TRBJ1-4; D not resolved. CDR1 LNHDA and CDR2 SQIVND come from the germline V gene (reference sequence). The V end was cut by 8 bases, the J end by 8 bases, with 15 bases between. This CDR3 spans 13 amino acids. CDR3 in DNA: TGTGCCAGTCGGAGAGGGTTCGGCGAAAAACTGTTTTTT. Amino acid sequence: CASRRGFGEKLFF.

The gene calls are TRBV24-1 and TRBJ2-2; 7 nucleotides agree with TRBD2. The CDR3 is made up of 13 amino acids. CDR1 and CDR2 from the germline V gene are KGHDR and SFDVKD. J gave up 6 bases and V 7 bases, and 4 bases lay outside the gene matches. The CDR3 nucleotides are TGTGCCACCAGGCTTGGGGGGGCCGGGGAGCTGTTTTTT. This gives the protein CATRLGGAGELFF.

The J gene is TRBJ2-7, the V gene TRBV11-2; 9 bases fit TRBD1. V was clipped by 4 bases and J by 2 bases; unmatched bases: 3. The CDR3 has 14 residues. CDR1 is SGHAT, CDR2 FQNNGV, per germline. The CDR3 bases are TGTGCCAGCAGCTCCGGGACAGGGCCCTACGAGCAGTACTTC. Residues: CASSSGTGPYEQYF.

This chain's CDR3 is CASSSERGLAQVTQYF. In DNA form, the CDR3 reads TGTGCCAGCAGCTCGGAAAGGGGGCTAGCGCAGGTTACGCAGTATTTT. The chain is built from TRBV7-8 and TRBJ2-3, with D tentatively TRBD1 (7 bases). Trimming pared 4 bases from V and 8 bases from J, leaving 22 bases between. This CDR3 has 16 amino acids. CDR1 is SGHVS and CDR2 is FQNEAQ in the germline V gene.

The J gene is TRBJ1-2, the V gene TRBV3-1 (or the pseudogene TRBV3-2); TRBD1 aligns across 9 bases. The V and J ends lost 4 bases and 4 bases, in that order; junction bases with no gene match: 4. This CDR3 is 14 amino acids long. Germline V CDR1 and CDR2: LGHDT, YNNKEL (reference sequence). In DNA form, the CDR3 reads TGTGCCAGCAGCCTCGGACAGGGGATCTATGGCTACACCTTC. Translation: CASSLGQGIYGYTF.

The chain couples TRBV29-1 to TRBJ1-2; D might be TRBD1 (6 bases). The closer fit of TRBJ2-1 to the DNA end suggests the J call may be wrong. Germline-derived CDR1 and CDR2 are SQVTM and ANQGSEA. This CDR3 has 11 amino acids. This CDR3 is CSVSRGQPQFF. In DNA form, the CDR3 reads TGCAGCGTCTCCCGCGGACAGCCCCAGTTCTTC.

The chain is built from TRBV18 and TRBJ2-7; the match to TRBD1 covers 7 bases. V lost 2 bases and J lost 7; bases outside the gene matches: 11. Germline assignment: CDR1 KGHSH and CDR2 LQKENI. This CDR3 comprises 15 residues. The CDR3 loop reads CASSPTLGTAEEQYF. The CDR3 DNA is TGTGCCAGCTCACCAACTTTAGGGACAGCAGAGGAGCAGTACTTC. Variable domain in full (rest from reference TRBV18 and TRBJ2-7): NAGVMQNPRHLVRRRGQEARLRCSPMKGHSHVYWYRQLPEEGLKFMVYLQKENIIDESGMPKERFSAEFPKEGPSILRIQQVVRGDSAAYFCASSPTLGTAEEQYFGPGTRLTVT.

The V and J genes are TRBV19 and TRBJ2-2, with D perhaps matching TRBD1 (5 bases). Deletions cut 5 bases from V and 7 bases from J, with 8 bases between. This CDR3 spans 12 amino acids. Germline CDR1 is LNHDA and CDR2 is SQIVND (reference sequence). DNA for the CDR3: TGTGCCAGTAGTTCAGGGATCGGGGAGCTGTTTTTT. It specifies CASSSGIGELFF.

This clone was found a few times. The chain combines TRBV29-1 with TRBJ2-3; 12 bases are shared with TRBD1. V gave up 7 bases and J gave up 3 bases; unmatched junction bases: 5. Germline V lookup: CDR1 SQVTM, CDR2 ANQGSEA. CDR3 length: 14 amino acids. The CDR3 DNA reads as TGCAGCGGTGGGACAGGGGGCAAGACAGATACGCAGTATTTT. Residues: CSGGTGGKTDTQYF.

V usage is TRBV15 and J usage is TRBJ2-1; TRBD2 matches 7 bases. From germline, CDR1 is LNHNV and CDR2 YYDKDF (reference sequence). With V trimmed by 3 bases and J by 7 bases, 15 bases remained unmatched. CDR3 length: 17 residues. In DNA, the CDR3 is TGTGCCACCAGCAGGACCCGGGGGGAGATTCGGGGTAATGAGCAGTTCTTC. Translation: CATSRTRGEIRGNEQFF.

The V call is TRBV28, the J call TRBJ1-5; D remains unclear. V lost 2 bases to trimming and J lost 4 bases, with 9 bases between them. This CDR3 contains 14 residues. Germline V gene data show CDR1 as MDHEN and CDR2 as SYDVKM. The CDR3 DNA reads as TGTGCCAGCAGTTTAAGCGGGGAGAATCAGCCCCAGCATTTT. Translation: CASSLSGENQPQHF.

A word on this clone: At one end, the junction sequence differs from germline, possibly due to a read error. The V and J genes are TRBV4-2 and TRBJ2-7, with TRBD1 matching 9 bases. CDR1 LGHNA and CDR2 YNFKEQ come from the germline V gene. This CDR3 is 13 amino acids long. CDR3 DNA: TGTGCCAGCAGCCAAGACCAGGACAGGGGCTCCCATTTC. This codes for CASSQDQDRGSHF.

The chain couples TRBV5-8 to TRBJ2-3; no definite D call. This CDR3 comprises 13 residues. Germline V lookup: CDR1 SGHTS, CDR2 YDEGEE. V was shortened by 2 bases and J by 0 bases, with 4 bases between the two germline ends. CDR3: CASSFPSTDTQYF. CDR3 nucleotides: TGTGCCAGCAGCTTCCCGAGCACAGATACGCAGTATTTT.

A single count supports this clone. The chain uses TRBV11-3 and TRBJ2-1; TRBD2 matches at 9 bases. Germline V CDR1 and CDR2: SGHNT, YENEEA. Losses at the gene ends were 5 bases for V and 6 bases for J; bases not matched to a gene: 8. This CDR3 has 15 residues. CDR3 nucleotides: TGTGCCAGCAGCCACTCCCGGACTAGCGTCAATGAGCAGTTCTTC. It encodes CASSHSRTSVNEQFF.

The chain uses TRBV6-5 and TRBJ1-2; D gene uncertain. CDR1 and CDR2 (germline): MNHEY, SVGAGI. Trimming removed 8 bases from V and 8 bases from J, with 15 bases in between. The length of the CDR3 is 12 residues. CDR3 residues: CASWARPYGYTF. The CDR3 DNA reads TGTGCCAGCTGGGCCCGTCCGTACGGCTACACCTTC.

The count of this clone is one. The gene calls are TRBV5-1 and TRBJ1-1, with TRBD1 identical over 7 bases. The germline V gene has CDR1 SGHRS and CDR2 YFSETQ. V gave up 2 bases and J gave up 1 base; unmatched junction bases: 2. The CDR3 runs to 14 residues. The CDR3 is CASSFTGENTEAFF. Written as DNA, the CDR3 is TGCGCCAGCAGCTTCACAGGGGAGAACACTGAAGCTTTCTTT.